This is a list of T cell receptor beta chains from one sample in a study of CD8+CD57+ T cells in acquired aplastic anemia. TCRdb itself ran the reads through MiXCR, one entry per CDR3 protein. The repertoire holds under 350,000 distinct CDR3 sequences, with roughly 59% as singletons. The sequenced sample consisted of sorted CD4+, CD8+, or CD8+CD57+ T cells (not recorded which) from PBMCs. The receptors stem from a human donor with aplastic anemia. CDR3s include the opening cysteine and the closing phenylalanine or tryptophan. D genes are given only for firm matches. Expanded clones are given a class, and other clones once, few, many or no size at all.

v_gene	d_gene	j_gene	abundance	CDR3aa	CDR3nt
TRBV20-1	NA	TRBJ2-5	few	CSAIGQLQETQYF	TGCAGTGCTATCGGGCAGCTCCAAGAGACCCAGTACTTC
TRBV24-1	NA	TRBJ1-2	NA	CATSSRGRMGGYTF	TGTGCCACCAGCTCCCGGGGCCGAATGGGCGGCTACACCTTC
TRBV20-1	TRBD1	TRBJ2-7	few	CSARGYTQGAPIYEQYF	TGCAGTGCTAGAGGATATACCCAGGGGGCCCCCATCTACGAGCAGTACTTC
TRBV28	NA	TRBJ2-1	NA	CASSYPGGRFNEQFF	TGTGCCAGCAGTTACCCGGGGGGCAGGTTCAATGAGCAGTTCTTC
TRBV7-9	NA	TRBJ1-3	many	CASEPGGGSGNTIYF	TGTGCCAGCGAGCCGGGCGGAGGGTCTGGAAACACCATATATTTT
TRBV5-4	NA	TRBJ2-7	NA	CASSSRRGLPYEQYF	TGTGCCAGCAGCTCACGGCGGGGATTGCCTTACGAGCAGTACTTC
TRBV7-2	NA	TRBJ1-5	NA	CASSLGMVQPQHF	TGTGCCAGCAGCTTAGGGATGGTTCAGCCCCAGCATTTT
TRBV20-1	NA	TRBJ1-1	NA	CSSSRSMNTEAFF	TGCAGTTCATCCAGATCCATGAACACTGAAGCTTTCTTT
TRBV7-9	NA	TRBJ2-1	NA	CASSFQANNEQFF	TGTGCCAGCAGCTTCCAAGCCAACAATGAGCAGTTCTTC
TRBV5-6	NA	TRBJ2-3	NA	CASSLRRMPSTDTQYF	TGTGCCAGCAGCTTGCGGCGGATGCCTAGCACAGATACGCAGTATTTT
TRBV6-5	TRBD1	TRBJ2-5	NA	CASSSGTGWETQYF	TGTGCCAGCAGTTCCGGGACAGGGTGGGAGACCCAGTACTTC
TRBV7-8	NA	TRBJ2-5	many	CASSYRIEGLETQYF	TGTGCCAGCAGCTATCGAATAGAAGGGTTGGAGACCCAGTACTTC
TRBV5-4	NA	TRBJ2-3	NA	CASSGAVNTDTQYF	TGTGCCAGCAGTGGGGCCGTCAACACAGATACGCAGTATTTT
TRBV29-1	NA	TRBJ2-5	few	CSVVGGGHGETQYF	TGCAGCGTTGTAGGGGGGGGACATGGGGAGACCCAGTACTTC
TRBV7-9	TRBD1	TRBJ1-4	NA	CASRWRQGEKLFF	TGTGCCAGCAGATGGAGACAGGGGGAAAAACTGTTTTTT
TRBV7-2	NA	TRBJ2-5	NA	CASSFRGETQYF	TGTGCCAGCAGCTTTAGGGGGGAGACCCAGTACTTC
TRBV9	NA	TRBJ2-7	few	CASSVGTGSGYEQYF	TGTGCCAGCAGCGTAGGTACAGGGTCAGGCTACGAGCAGTACTTC
TRBV7-8	TRBD2	TRBJ2-3	many	CASSRLAGPDTQYF	TGTGCCAGCAGTAGACTAGCGGGGCCAGATACGCAGTATTTT
TRBV19	TRBD1	TRBJ1-1	NA	CASSEPNRGRTEAFF	TGTGCCAGTAGTGAACCAAACAGGGGACGGACTGAAGCTTTCTTT
TRBV9	NA	TRBJ2-5	NA	CASSVVTGGGETQYF	TGTGCCAGCAGCGTAGTAACAGGGGGAGGGGAGACCCAGTACTTC
TRBV19	TRBD2	TRBJ2-1	NA	CASISLASGKNNEQFF	TGTGCCAGTATCTCTTTGGCCAGCGGGAAGAACAATGAGCAGTTCTTC
TRBV7-6	NA	TRBJ2-3	many	CASSLNSVGGTDTQYF	TGTGCCAGCAGCTTAAATAGCGTTGGGGGCACAGATACGCAGTATTTT
TRBV7-9	TRBD1	TRBJ2-7	NA	CASSKQGESGEQYF	TGTGCCAGCAGTAAACAGGGGGAGTCGGGCGAGCAGTACTTC
TRBV9	NA	TRBJ2-7	NA	CASSLTLTSYEQYF	TGTGCCAGCAGTCTAACACTGACCTCCTACGAGCAGTACTTC
TRBV5-1	NA	TRBJ2-6	many	CASSSRGSGANVLTF	TGCGCCAGCAGCTCAAGGGGCTCTGGGGCCAACGTCCTGACTTTC
TRBV7-8	NA	TRBJ2-5	NA	CASSQTGPQETQYF	TGTGCCAGCAGCCAAACCGGACCACAAGAGACCCAGTACTTC
TRBV6-1	NA	TRBJ1-4	NA	CASSENGRESSF	TGTGCCAGCAGTGAAAATGGCAGGGAGAGTAGTTTT
TRBV7-3	NA	TRBJ2-2	many	CASSFVSGELFF	TGTGCCAGCAGCTTTGTTTCCGGGGAGCTGTTTTTT
TRBV15	NA	TRBJ2-5	few	CATMGEMGSRETQYF	TGTGCCACCATGGGGGAGATGGGGTCACGAGAGACCCAGTACTTC
TRBV20-1	TRBD2	TRBJ2-5	NA	CSARGGPQETQYF	TGCAGTGCTAGGGGAGGGCCCCAAGAGACCCAGTACTTC
TRBV27	NA	TRBJ2-7	many	CASSSLAAGSYEQYF	TGTGCCAGCAGTTCCTTAGCGGCGGGGTCCTACGAGCAGTACTTC
TRBV5-6	TRBD1	TRBJ2-3	NA	CASRYGQGSTDTQYF	TGTGCCAGCAGATACGGACAGGGGAGCACAGATACGCAGTATTTT
TRBV9	NA	TRBJ2-5	NA	CASSVKGDQYF	TGTGCCAGCAGCGTAAAAGGGGATCAGTACTTC
TRBV5-5	NA	TRBJ1-4	many	CASSLAVGPNEKLFF	TGTGCCAGCAGCTTGGCCGTCGGCCCGAATGAAAAACTGTTTTTT
TRBV7-8	NA	TRBJ2-7	NA	CASSLVPRGQGGRYF	TGTGCCAGCAGCTTAGTTCCCAGGGGCCAAGGGGGACGGTACTTC
TRBV2	NA	TRBJ2-3	NA	CASSFGSTRADTQYF	TGTGCCAGCAGCTTCGGGTCGACGCGGGCAGATACGCAGTATTTT
TRBV20-1	NA	TRBJ2-3	NA	CSARTADTQYF	TGCAGTGCTAGGACAGCAGACACGCAGTATTTT
TRBV29-1	TRBD1	TRBJ1-1	NA	CSVEGQHVSNTEAFF	TGCAGCGTTGAGGGACAGCACGTTTCGAACACTGAAGCTTTCTTT
TRBV3-1	TRBD2	TRBJ2-5	many	CASSLTSGRAVGETQYF	TGTGCCAGCAGCCTGACTAGCGGGAGGGCCGTGGGAGAGACCCAGTACTTC
TRBV6-4	TRBD1	TRBJ1-2	NA	CASRRDRLNYGYTF	TGTGCCAGCAGACGGGACAGGCTTAACTATGGCTACACCTTC
TRBV19	TRBD1	TRBJ1-5	NA	CASRIQGSGNQPQHF	TGTGCCAGTAGGATACAGGGGTCGGGCAATCAGCCCCAGCATTTT
TRBV2	TRBD2	TRBJ2-2	many	CASSWTSPRAGELFF	TGTGCCAGCAGTTGGACTAGCCCTAGGGCCGGGGAGCTGTTTTTT
TRBV14	TRBD2	TRBJ2-1	NA	CASSSIRLAGTYNEQFF	TGTGCCAGCAGCTCTATCAGACTAGCGGGAACCTACAATGAGCAGTTCTTC
TRBV20-1	TRBD2	TRBJ2-2	NA	CSARSPGLAGELFF	TGCAGTGCTAGATCCCCGGGACTAGCGGGGGAGCTGTTTTTT
TRBV25-1	NA	TRBJ2-3	few	CASSDVQGLEDTQYF	TGTGCCAGCAGTGATGTACAGGGCCTTGAAGATACGCAGTATTTT
TRBV3-1	NA	TRBJ2-7	many	CASSLFSSMYYEQYF	TGTGCCAGCAGCCTCTTCTCTAGCATGTACTACGAGCAGTACTTC
TRBV25-1	NA	TRBJ1-1	many	CASSGHSGTEAFF	TGTGCCAGCAGTGGACACTCCGGCACTGAAGCTTTCTTT
TRBV19	NA	TRBJ1-1	NA	CASSILGREVNTEAFF	TGTGCTAGTAGTATCTTGGGCAGGGAAGTGAACACTGAAGCTTTCTTT
TRBV5-1	TRBD2	TRBJ2-3	NA	CASSSGLAAPSTDTQYF	TGCGCCAGCAGCTCGGGACTAGCGGCCCCTAGCACAGATACGCAGTATTTT
TRBV20-1	TRBD1	TRBJ2-7	NA	CSAKGTVGDYEQYF	TGCAGTGCTAAAGGGACAGTAGGGGACTACGAGCAGTACTTC
TRBV7-2	TRBD2	TRBJ2-7	NA	CATGGTIHEQYF	TGTGCCACCGGGGGGACTATCCACGAGCAGTACTTC
TRBV9	TRBD2	TRBJ2-7	once	CASSPMGEGTYEQYF	TGTGCCAGCAGCCCAATGGGGGAGGGAACCTACGAGCAGTACTTC
TRBV14	NA	TRBJ2-1	NA	CASSQQGPEFF	TGTGCCAGCAGCCAACAGGGTCCTGAGTTCTTC
TRBV7-9	NA	TRBJ2-3	NA	CASSFKEGDSTDTQYF	TGTGCCAGCAGCTTTAAAGAGGGGGACTCCACAGATACGCAGTATTTT
TRBV20-1	NA	TRBJ1-1	NA	CSASGAMNTEAFF	TGCAGTGCTAGTGGTGCGATGAACACTGAAGCTTTCTTT